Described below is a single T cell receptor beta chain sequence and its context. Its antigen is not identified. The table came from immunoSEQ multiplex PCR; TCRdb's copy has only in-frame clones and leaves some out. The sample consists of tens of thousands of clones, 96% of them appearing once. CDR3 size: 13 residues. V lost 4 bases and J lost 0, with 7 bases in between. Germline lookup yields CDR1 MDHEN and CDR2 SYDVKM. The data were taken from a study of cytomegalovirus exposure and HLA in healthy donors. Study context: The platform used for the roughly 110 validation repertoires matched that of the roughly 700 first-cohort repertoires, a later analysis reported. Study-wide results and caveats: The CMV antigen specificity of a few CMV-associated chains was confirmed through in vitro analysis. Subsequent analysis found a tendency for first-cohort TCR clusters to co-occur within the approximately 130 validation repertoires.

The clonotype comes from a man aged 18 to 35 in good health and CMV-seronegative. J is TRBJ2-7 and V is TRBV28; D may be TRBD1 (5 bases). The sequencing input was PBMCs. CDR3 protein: CASSSTDSYEQYF. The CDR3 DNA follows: TGTGCCAGCAGTTCGACAGACTCCTACGAGCAGTACTTC.